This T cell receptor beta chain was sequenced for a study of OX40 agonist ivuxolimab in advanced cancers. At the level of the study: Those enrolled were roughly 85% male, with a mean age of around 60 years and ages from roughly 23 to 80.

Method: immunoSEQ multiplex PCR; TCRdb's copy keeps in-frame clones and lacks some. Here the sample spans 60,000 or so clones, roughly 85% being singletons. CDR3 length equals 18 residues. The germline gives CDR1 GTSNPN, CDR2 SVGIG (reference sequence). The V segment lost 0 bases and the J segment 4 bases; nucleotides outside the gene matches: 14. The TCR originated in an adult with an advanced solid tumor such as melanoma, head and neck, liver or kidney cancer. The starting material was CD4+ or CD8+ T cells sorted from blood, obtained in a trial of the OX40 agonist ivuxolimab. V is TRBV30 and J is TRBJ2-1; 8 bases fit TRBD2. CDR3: CAWSVRWMSGSSYNEQFF. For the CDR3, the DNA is TGTGCCTGGAGTGTACGGTGGATGAGCGGGAGTTCGTACAATGAGCAGTTCTTC. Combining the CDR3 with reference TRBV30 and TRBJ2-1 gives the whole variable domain SQTIHQWPATLVQPVGSPLSLECTVEGTSNPNLYWYRQAAGRGLQLLFYSVGIGQISSEVPQNLSASRPQDRQFILSSKKLLLSDSGFYLCAWSVRWMSGSSYNEQFFGPGTRLTVL.